The present T cell receptor (beta chain) was sequenced within a study of T-cell reconstitution after alpha-beta-depleted transplantation in children (dated by TCRdb to 2015 to 2016). About the study as a whole: Using TCR repertoire profiling, the study quantitatively followed how T-cell immune reconstitution unfolded in children after TCRalphabeta/CD19-depleted allogeneic hematopoietic cell transplantation. Points the paper makes about the study in general: The frequencies of hyperexpanded clones fell over the following months, and after one year, T-cell counts and TCRbeta diversity were mostly attributed to newly produced T cells. The apparently early alphabetaT-cell count recovery about two months after transplant was reportedly dependent on only several hundred rapidly expanded clones derived from non-depleted graft cells. In some patients, high TCRbeta diversity at day 60 was attributed to recipient T cells and intrathymic progenitors that had survived conditioning.

CDR1 and CDR2 are drawn from the germline V gene: SGHTA, FQGTGA. Deletion took 5 bases off V and 3 bases off J, with a span of 9 bases between the germline ends. The cysteine opens and the phenylalanine closes a CDR3 of 13 amino acids. Here the CDR3 DNA is all that survives: 39 bases in frame from base 1. This clonotype appeared a few times. Its antigen target is currently unknown. No base quality values were provided; no much bigger clone lies one nucleotide off. Reading the label with the study, this specimen's treatment or condition is: allogeneic hematopoietic cell transplantation with graft depleted of TCRalphabeta T cells and CD19 B cells. TCRalphabeta/CD19-depleted allogeneic hematopoietic cell grafts were given to the transplant recipients, all of whom were children. Library preparation employed PCR. For sequencing, an Illumina HiSeq 2500 was employed. TCR libraries were prepared with molecular barcoding, using unique molecular identifiers to normalize TCRbeta repertoire quantification. In TCRdb, the public reads were trimmed at Q25 with fastp and aligned with MiXCR, with productive beta chains retained. CDR3 protein duplicates are merged, each entry listing the most common genes and DNA. This sample gives about 610,000 distinct CDR3 sequences in total; 27% of them show up just once. Of the sample, about 35% is held by the ten largest clones.

The sequence came from a boy in the first two years of life with Wiskott-Aldrich syndrome, due to receive a stem cell transplant. The V and J genes are TRBV7-3 and TRBJ2-3; TRBD1 might be the D gene, on 5 matching bases. Sequenced here: PBMCs, sampled before TCRalphabeta/CD19-depleted stem cell transplant. The sequence in DNA is TGTGCCAGCAGCGCAGCAGGGACAGATACGCAGTATTTT. Its protein is CASSAAGTDTQYF.